This record concerns one T cell receptor (beta chain) sequence. It lacks a known antigen. Base qualities are not provided; no much larger clone lies one nucleotide away. There are 17 amino acids in the CDR3, from cysteine to phenylalanine inclusive. Only the CDR3 DNA is retained, 51 bases long and in frame from the first base. Trimming takes 4 bases from V and 8 bases from J, and the germline ends sit 26 bases apart. The germline V gene (reference sequence) yields MNHEY for CDR1 and SMNVEV for CDR2. The library was produced with the immunoSEQ multiplex PCR assay. The authors' pipeline ran thus. A statistical classification framework was developed to diagnose cytomegalovirus status using the catalog of TCR beta chain sequences. TCRdb retrieved this table from immuneACCESS and kept in-frame rearrangements only. Not all clones are present; in checked studies, unresolved V genes account for under half, and no reason is known for the remainder. D and trimming come from the DNA, and the V and J calls and clone size come from that table. The sample data list about 150,000 clones, and 80% to 90% of these were observed just once. Roughly 4.8% of the sample is taken by the ten largest.

These data come from a study of cytomegalovirus exposure and HLA in healthy donors (dated by TCRdb to about 2017). Notes on the research overall: According to a later analysis, the 120 or so validation repertoires were produced on the same platform as the 666 repertoires of the first cohort. The study aimed to test whether cataloging public T cell receptors could reveal signatures of past pathogen exposure. Along with the roughly 700-subject first cohort, a separate validation cohort of more than 90 different subjects was used. High-throughput TCR immunosequencing, statistical association of individual TCRs with disease status, and machine learning were combined to predict cytomegalovirus infection status.

Separate from the roughly 700-subject first cohort, the validation cohort of 90 to 150 subjects was the group to which the donors belonged. The full study reports these points: The validation cohort had no HLA typing available for a later analysis, so co-occurrence within that cohort was assessed over all 110 or so repertoires. In both the original and validation cohorts, the classifier was reported to diagnose cytomegalovirus status with high specificity and sensitivity. The study listed 150 to 200 TCR beta chains as associated with cytomegalovirus. Most TCR sequences were observed very rarely across donors, whereas some public TCRs were present in many individuals. In vitro tests confirmed that three of the cytomegalovirus-associated TCR beta chains recognize cytomegalovirus antigens. The authors suggested that the approach could potentially be generalized to other disease states and immunological phenotypes. In a later analysis, TCRs clustered in the first cohort were found to also tend to co-occur in the 120 or so validation repertoires, with 90% to 95% of cluster scores above 0.

The TCR comes from a man aged 18-30 years in good health and CMV-seropositive. The chain is encoded by TRBV27 joined to TRBJ1-1; the D gene lacks a confident call. What was sequenced was PBMCs. The DNA sequence follows: TGTGCCAGCAGTTCCCTCGGGGTGCGGCACAGCCATTGGGAAGCTTTCTTT. Translated, this gives CASSSLGVRHSHWEAFF.